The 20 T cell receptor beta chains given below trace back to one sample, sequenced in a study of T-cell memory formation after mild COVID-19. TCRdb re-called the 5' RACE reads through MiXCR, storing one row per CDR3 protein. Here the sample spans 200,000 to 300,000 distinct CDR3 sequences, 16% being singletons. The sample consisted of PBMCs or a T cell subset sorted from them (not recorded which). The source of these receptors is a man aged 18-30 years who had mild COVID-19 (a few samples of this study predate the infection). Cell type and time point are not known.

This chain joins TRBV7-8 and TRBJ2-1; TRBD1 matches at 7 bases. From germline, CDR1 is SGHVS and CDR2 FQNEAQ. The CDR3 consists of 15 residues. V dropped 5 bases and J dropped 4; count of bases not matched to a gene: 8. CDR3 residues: CASSGRRQGYNEQFF. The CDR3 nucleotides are TGTGCCAGCAGCGGTAGGAGACAGGGATACAATGAGCAGTTCTTC.

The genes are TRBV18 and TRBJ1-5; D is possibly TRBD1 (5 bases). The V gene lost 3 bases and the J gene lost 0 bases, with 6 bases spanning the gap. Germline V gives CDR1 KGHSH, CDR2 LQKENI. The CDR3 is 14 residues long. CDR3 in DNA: TGTGCCAGCTCACCGACAGATAGCAATCAGCCCCAGCATTTT. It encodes CASSPTDSNQPQHF.

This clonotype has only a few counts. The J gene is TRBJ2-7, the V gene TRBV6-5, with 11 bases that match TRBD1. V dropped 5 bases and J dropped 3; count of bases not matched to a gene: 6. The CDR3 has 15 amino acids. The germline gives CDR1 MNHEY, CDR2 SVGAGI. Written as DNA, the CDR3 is TGTGCCAGCAGTATGGGACAGGGGGGCCACTACGAGCAGTACTTC. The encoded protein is CASSMGQGGHYEQYF.

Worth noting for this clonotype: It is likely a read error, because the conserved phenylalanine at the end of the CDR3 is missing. DNA for the CDR3: TGTGCCAGCAGCTTCACAGGGGACACTGAAGCTTTCCTT. This encodes CASSFTGDTEAFL. V is TRBV7-2 and J is TRBJ1-1, with 7 bases matching TRBD1. The length of the CDR3 is 13 residues. CDR1 SGHTA and CDR2 FQGNSA come from the germline V gene. Unmatched junction bases numbered 1, after V lost 3 bases and J lost 3 bases.

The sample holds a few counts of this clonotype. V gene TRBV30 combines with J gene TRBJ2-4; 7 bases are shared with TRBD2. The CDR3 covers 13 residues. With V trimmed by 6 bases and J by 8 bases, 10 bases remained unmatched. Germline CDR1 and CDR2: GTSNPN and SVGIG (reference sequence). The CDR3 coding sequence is TGTGCCTGCCCCAGGGAGGGGCTGGACATTCAGTACTTC. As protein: CACPREGLDIQYF.

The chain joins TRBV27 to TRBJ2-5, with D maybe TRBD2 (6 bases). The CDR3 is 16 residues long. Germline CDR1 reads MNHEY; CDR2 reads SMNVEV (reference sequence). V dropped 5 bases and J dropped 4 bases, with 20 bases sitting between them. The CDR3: CASSPLGPEGGETQYF. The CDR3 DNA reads TGTGCCAGCAGTCCCCTCGGACCGGAGGGAGGAGAGACCCAGTACTTC.

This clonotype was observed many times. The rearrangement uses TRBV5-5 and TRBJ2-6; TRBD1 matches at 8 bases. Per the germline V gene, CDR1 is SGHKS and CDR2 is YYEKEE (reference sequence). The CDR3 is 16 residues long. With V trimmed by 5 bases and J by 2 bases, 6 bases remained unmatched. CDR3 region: CASSFTGGPGANVLTF. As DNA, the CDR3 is TGTGCCAGCAGTTTTACAGGGGGGCCTGGGGCCAACGTCCTGACTTTC.

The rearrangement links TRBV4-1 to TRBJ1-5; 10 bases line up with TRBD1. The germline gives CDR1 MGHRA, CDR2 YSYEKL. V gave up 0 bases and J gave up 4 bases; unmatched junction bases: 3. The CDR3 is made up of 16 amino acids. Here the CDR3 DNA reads TGCGCCAGCAGCCAAGAGACGGGACAGGGGAATCAGCCCCAGCATTTT. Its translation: CASSQETGQGNQPQHF.

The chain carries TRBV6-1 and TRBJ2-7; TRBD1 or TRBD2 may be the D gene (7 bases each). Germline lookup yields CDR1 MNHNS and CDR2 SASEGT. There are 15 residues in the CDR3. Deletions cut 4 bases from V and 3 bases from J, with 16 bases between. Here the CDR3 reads CASSADRTRGYEQYV. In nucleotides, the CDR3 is TGTGCCAGCAGTGCGGACAGGACTAGGGGCTACGAGCAGTACGTC.

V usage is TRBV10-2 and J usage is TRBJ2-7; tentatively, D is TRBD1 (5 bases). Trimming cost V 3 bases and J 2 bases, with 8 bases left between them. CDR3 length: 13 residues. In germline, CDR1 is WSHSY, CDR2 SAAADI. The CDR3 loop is CASSDREAYEQYF. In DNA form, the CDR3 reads TGCGCCAGCAGTGACAGGGAAGCCTACGAGCAGTACTTC.

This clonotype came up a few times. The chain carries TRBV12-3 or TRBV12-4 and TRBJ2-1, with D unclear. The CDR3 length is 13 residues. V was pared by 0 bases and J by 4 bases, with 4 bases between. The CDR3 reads CASSLARYNEQFF. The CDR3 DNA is TGTGCCAGCAGTTTAGCCCGGTACAATGAGCAGTTCTTC.

DNA for the CDR3: TGTGCCAGCAGCAACGGAGGGGGCGGGCAGCCCCAGCATTTT. It translates to CASSNGGGGQPQHF. The J gene is TRBJ1-5, the V gene TRBV6-6, with 7 bases aligning to TRBD1. Germline CDR1 is MNHNY and CDR2 is SVGAGI (reference sequence). Losses at the gene ends were 6 bases for V and 7 bases for J; bases not matched to a gene: 9. The CDR3 contains 14 residues.

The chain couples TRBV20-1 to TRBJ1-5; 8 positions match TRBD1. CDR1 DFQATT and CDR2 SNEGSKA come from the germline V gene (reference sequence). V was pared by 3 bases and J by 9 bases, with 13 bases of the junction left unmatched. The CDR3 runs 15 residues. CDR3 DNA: TGCAGTGCTAGTGCCGGACAGGGCCTCTCTTGGCCCCAGCATTTT. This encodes CSASAGQGLSWPQHF.

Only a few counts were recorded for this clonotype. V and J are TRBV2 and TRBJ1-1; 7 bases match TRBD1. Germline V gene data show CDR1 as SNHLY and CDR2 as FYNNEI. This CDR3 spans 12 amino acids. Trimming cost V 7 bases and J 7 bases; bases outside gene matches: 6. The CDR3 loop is CASIQGVNEAFF. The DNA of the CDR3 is TGTGCCAGCATCCAGGGGGTCAATGAAGCTTTCTTT.

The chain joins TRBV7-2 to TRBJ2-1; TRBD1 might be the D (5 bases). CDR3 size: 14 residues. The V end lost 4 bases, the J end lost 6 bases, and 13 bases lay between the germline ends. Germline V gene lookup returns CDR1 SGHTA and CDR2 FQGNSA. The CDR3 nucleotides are TGTGCCAGCAGCTCTCGTAGGGGATCCAATGAGCAGTTCTTC. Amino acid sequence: CASSSRRGSNEQFF.

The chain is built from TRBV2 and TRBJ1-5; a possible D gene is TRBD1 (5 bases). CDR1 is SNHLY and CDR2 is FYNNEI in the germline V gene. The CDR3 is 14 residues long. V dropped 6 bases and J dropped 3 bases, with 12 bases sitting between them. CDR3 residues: CASSQNGANQPQHF. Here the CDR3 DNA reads TGTGCCAGCAGCCAAAACGGGGCCAATCAGCCCCAGCATTTT.

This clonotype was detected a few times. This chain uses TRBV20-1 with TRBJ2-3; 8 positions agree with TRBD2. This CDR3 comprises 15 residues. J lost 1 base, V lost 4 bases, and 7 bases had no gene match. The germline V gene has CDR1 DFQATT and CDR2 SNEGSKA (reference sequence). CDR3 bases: TGCAGTGCTACCATCCCGACTAGCGGCACAGATACGCAGTATTTT. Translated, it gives CSATIPTSGTDTQYF.

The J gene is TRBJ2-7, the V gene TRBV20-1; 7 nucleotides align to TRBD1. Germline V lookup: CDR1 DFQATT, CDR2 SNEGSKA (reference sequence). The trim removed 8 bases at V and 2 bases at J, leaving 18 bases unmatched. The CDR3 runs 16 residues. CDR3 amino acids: CSPQEKGGPNPYEQYF. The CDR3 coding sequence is TGCAGTCCTCAAGAAAAAGGGGGCCCAAACCCCTACGAGCAGTACTTC.

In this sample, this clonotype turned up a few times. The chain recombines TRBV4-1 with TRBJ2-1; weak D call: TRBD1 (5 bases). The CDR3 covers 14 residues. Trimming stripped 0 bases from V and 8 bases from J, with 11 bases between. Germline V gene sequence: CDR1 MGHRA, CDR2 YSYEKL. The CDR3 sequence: CASSQDRVGHEQFF. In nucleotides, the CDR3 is TGCGCCAGCAGCCAAGACAGGGTAGGGCATGAGCAGTTCTTC.

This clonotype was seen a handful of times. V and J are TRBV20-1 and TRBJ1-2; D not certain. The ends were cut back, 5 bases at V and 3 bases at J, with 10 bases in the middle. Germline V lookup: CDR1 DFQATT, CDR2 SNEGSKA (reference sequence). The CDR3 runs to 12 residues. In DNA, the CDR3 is TGCAGTGCTGTGACAAGTTACTATGGCTACACCTTC. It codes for CSAVTSYYGYTF.